This T cell receptor (beta chain) was recovered during a study of identical twins. General study findings and limits: Out-of-frame alpha sequences common to twins exhibited an excess of low generation probability. Donors were not followed over many years; analysis was cross-sectional. Excess sharing by twins proved weaker in beta out-of-frame sequences.

TCRdb processed the 5' RACE reads anew with MiXCR; each CDR3 protein has one entry. This table holds 600,000 to 800,000 distinct CDR3 sequences, around 20% found once. Of note for this clonotype: Its antigen is currently unknown.

Only healthy Caucasians were included as donors. The CDR3 is made up of 14 amino acids. The J segment lost 3 bases and the V segment lost 6 bases, leaving 9 bases of the junction unmatched. Germline V CDR1 and CDR2: DFQATT, SNEGSKA (reference sequence). These data were also filed under a second study, of T cells expressing NK-cell markers.

The material sequenced was PBMCs. This chain connects TRBV20-1 to TRBJ2-3, with 7 bases aligning to TRBD2. This clonotype originated in a woman aged 18-35 years in good health. The CDR3 reads CSAHRGRGTDTQYF. In DNA, the CDR3 is TGCAGTGCCCACCGCGGGAGAGGAACAGATACGCAGTATTTT.